This TCR beta chain was recovered during a study of cytomegalovirus exposure and HLA in healthy donors. Amplification used 60 Vbeta primers and 13 Jbeta primers. Assay used: immunoSEQ multiplex PCR; TCRdb lists only in-frame clones, some missing. The repertoire includes 150,000 to 200,000 clones, approximately 78% of them detected once, and roughly 13% sits in the top ten. The CDR3 is 14 amino acids. The V segment lost 7 bases and the J segment 4 bases; nucleotides outside the gene matches: 9. Germline values: CDR1 SQVTM, CDR2 ANQGSEA. The count of this clone is one. The antigen is unknown. Regarding the study as a whole: Analyses of presence and absence presupposed an approximately uniform sequencing depth across donors. Researchers reportedly found TCR beta sequences accurately predicted most subjects' HLA-A and HLA-B alleles. Most of the CMV-associated TCR beta chains (in a later analysis) appeared to be HLA-restricted.

The V call is TRBV29-1, the J call TRBJ1-4; 7 bases align to TRBD1. What was sequenced was PBMCs. The TCR sequence derives from a woman in her fifties or sixties in good health and CMV-seropositive. This chain's CDR3 is CSASTGAYNEKLFF. The CDR3 nucleotides read TGCAGCGCCTCCACAGGGGCCTATAATGAAAAACTGTTTTTT.